This T cell receptor (beta chain) emerged from a study of T cell responses to AZD1222 COVID-19 vaccine. Study-wide results and limits: The donor group comprised mostly white British people and more females; the analysis possibly underestimated clonal diversity. Baseline seropositivity occurred in only a handful of AZD1222 recipients. Of spike-specific TCRs, nearly half reportedly target regions left unmutated in variants.

Profiled with immunoSEQ multiplex PCR; TCRdb holds only in-frame clones, not every one. The sample has some 110,000 clones; 65% to 85% are singletons. With regard to this clone: What it binds is unknown.

Trimming took off 11 bases at V and 6 bases at J, with 16 bases between the two ends. CDR3 length: 13 residues. The sample in question was peripheral blood, obtained on day 0 of AZD1222 vaccination. The rearrangement links TRBV12-3 or TRBV12-4 to TRBJ2-2, with D tentatively TRBD2 (6 bases). The clonotype was recovered from an adult in good health. In DNA, the CDR3 is TGTGCCCTCCGTCGGGGGAGCGCCGGGGAGCTGTTTTTT. Protein: CALRRGSAGELFF.